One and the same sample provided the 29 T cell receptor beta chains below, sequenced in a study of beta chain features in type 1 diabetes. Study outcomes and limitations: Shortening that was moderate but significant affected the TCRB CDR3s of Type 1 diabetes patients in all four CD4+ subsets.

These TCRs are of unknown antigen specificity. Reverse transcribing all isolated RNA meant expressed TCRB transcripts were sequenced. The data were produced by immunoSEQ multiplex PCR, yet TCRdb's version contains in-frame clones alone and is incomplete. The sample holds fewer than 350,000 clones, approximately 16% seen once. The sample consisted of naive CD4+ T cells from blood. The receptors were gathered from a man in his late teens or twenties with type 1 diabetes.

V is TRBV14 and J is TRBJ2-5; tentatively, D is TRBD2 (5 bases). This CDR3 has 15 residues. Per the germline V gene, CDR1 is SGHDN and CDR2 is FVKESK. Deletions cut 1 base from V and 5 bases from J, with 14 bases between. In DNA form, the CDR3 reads TGTGCCAGCAGCCAAGTTGGGTGGACTCCGGAGACCCAGTACTTC. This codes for CASSQVGWTPETQYF.

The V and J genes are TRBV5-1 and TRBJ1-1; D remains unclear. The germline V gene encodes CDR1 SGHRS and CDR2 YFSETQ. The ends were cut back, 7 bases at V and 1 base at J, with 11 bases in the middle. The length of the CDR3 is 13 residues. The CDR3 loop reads CASRVQQNTEAFF. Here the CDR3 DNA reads TGCGCCAGCCGGGTTCAGCAGAACACTGAAGCTTTCTTT.

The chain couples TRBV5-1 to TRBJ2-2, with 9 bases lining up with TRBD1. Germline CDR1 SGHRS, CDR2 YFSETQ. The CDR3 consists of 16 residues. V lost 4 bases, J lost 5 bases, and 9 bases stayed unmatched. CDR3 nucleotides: TGCGCCAGCAGCCCCAGGGGGGACAGGGAAACCGGGGAGCTGTTTTTT. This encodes CASSPRGDRETGELFF.

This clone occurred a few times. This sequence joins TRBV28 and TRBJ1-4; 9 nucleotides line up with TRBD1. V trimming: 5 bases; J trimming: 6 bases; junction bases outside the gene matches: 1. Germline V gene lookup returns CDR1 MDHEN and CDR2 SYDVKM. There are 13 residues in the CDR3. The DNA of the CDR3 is TGTGCCAGCAGTGACAGGGGGTATGAAAAACTGTTTTTT. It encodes CASSDRGYEKLFF.

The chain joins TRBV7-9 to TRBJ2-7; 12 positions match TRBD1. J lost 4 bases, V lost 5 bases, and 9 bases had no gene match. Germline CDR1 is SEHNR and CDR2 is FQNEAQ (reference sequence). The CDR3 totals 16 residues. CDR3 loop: CASSITRDRGQYEQYF. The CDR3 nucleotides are TGTGCCAGCAGCATAACCAGGGACAGGGGGCAATACGAGCAGTACTTC.

CDR3 sequence reads: CASSPTRLAGSYNEQFF. As DNA, the CDR3 is TGTGCCAGCAGCCCGACCCGACTAGCGGGCTCCTACAATGAGCAGTTCTTC. The chain uses TRBV7-2 and TRBJ2-1, with TRBD2 identical over 10 bases. Germline lookup yields CDR1 SGHTA and CDR2 FQGNSA. The CDR3 has 17 residues. V lost 5 bases to trimming and J lost 0 bases; unmatched junction nucleotides: 7.

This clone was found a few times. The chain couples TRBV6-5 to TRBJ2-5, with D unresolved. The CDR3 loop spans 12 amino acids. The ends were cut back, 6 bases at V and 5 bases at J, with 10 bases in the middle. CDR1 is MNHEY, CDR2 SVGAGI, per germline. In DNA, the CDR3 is TGTGCCAGCAGACCAGAGGATGAGACCCAGTACTTC. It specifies CASRPEDETQYF.

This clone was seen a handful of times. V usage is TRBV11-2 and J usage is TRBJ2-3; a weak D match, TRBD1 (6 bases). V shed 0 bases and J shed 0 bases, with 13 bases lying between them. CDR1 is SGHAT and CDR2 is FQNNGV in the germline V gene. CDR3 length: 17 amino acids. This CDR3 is CASSLDKGTRSTDTQYF. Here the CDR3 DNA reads TGTGCCAGCAGCTTAGATAAGGGGACAAGGAGCACAGATACGCAGTATTTT.

CDR3 protein: CASRPDRDRPYEQYF. CDR3 bases: TGTGCCAGCAGACCCGACCGGGACAGACCCTACGAGCAGTACTTC. The rearrangement uses TRBV6-6 and TRBJ2-7, with TRBD1 matching over 7 bases. Germline CDR1 is MNHNY and CDR2 is SVGAGI (reference sequence). Germline trimming cut 6 bases from V and 2 bases from J; bases unmatched to any gene: 10. The CDR3 runs 15 residues.

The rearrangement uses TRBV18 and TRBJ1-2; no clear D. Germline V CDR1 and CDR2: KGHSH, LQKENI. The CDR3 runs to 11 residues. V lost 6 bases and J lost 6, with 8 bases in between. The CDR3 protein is CASSPRDGYTF. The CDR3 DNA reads TGTGCCAGCTCCCCCCGGGATGGCTACACCTTC.

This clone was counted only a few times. The CDR3 loop reads CASSLGDLPRGEQYF. CDR3 sequence (DNA): TGTGCCAGCAGCTTAGGGGACCTACCCCGGGGAGAGCAGTACTTC. The genes are TRBV13 and TRBJ2-7; possibly TRBD2 for D (5 bases). The CDR3 length is 15 residues. V shed 0 bases and J shed 7 bases, with 16 bases lying between them. Per the germline V gene, CDR1 is PRHDT and CDR2 is FYEKMQ (reference sequence). Looking up the rest from reference TRBV13 and TRBJ2-7 gives the full variable domain: AAGVIQSPRHLIKEKRETATLKCYPIPRHDTVYWYQQGPGQDPQFLISFYEKMQSDKGSIPDRFSAQQFSDYHSELNMSSLELGDSALYFCASSLGDLPRGEQYFGPGTRLTVT.

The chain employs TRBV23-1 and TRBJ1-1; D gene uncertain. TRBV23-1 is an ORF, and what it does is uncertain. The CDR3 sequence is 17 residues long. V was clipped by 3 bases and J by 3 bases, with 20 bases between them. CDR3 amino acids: CASSHAGKGRWDTEAFF. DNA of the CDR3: TGCGCCAGCAGTCACGCGGGGAAAGGTAGGTGGGACACTGAAGCTTTCTTT.

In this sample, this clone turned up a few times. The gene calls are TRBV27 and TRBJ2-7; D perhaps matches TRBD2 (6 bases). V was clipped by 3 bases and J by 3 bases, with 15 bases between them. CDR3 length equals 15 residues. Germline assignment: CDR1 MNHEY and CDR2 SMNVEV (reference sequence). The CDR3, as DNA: TGTGCCAGCAGTTTGGGTGCGGGGAGGAACTACGAGCAGTACTTC. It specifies CASSLGAGRNYEQYF.

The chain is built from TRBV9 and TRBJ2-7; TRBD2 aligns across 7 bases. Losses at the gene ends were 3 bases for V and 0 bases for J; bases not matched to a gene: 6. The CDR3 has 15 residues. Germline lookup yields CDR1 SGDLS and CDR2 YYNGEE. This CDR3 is CASSASGVSSYEQYF. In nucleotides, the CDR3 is TGTGCCAGCAGCGCGAGCGGGGTCAGCTCCTACGAGCAGTACTTC.

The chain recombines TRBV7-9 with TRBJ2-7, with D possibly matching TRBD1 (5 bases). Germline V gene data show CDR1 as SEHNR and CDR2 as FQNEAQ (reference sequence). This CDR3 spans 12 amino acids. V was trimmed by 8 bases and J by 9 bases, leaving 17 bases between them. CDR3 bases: TGTGCCAGCGGGCAGGGCGCGGTGTGGCAGTACTTC. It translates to CASGQGAVWQYF.

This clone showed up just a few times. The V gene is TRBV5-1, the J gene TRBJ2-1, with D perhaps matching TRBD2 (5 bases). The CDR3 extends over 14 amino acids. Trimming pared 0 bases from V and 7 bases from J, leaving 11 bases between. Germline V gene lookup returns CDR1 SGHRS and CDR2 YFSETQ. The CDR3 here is CASSLAPSGNEQFF. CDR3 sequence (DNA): TGCGCCAGCAGCTTGGCCCCATCGGGGAATGAGCAGTTCTTC.

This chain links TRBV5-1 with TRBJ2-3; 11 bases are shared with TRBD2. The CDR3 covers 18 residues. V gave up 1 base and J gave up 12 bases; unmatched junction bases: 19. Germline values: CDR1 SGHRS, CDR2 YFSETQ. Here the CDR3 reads CASSLKGLAGPLAREQYF. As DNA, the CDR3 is TGCGCCAGCAGCTTGAAAGGACTAGCGGGTCCACTGGCAAGGGAACAGTATTTT.

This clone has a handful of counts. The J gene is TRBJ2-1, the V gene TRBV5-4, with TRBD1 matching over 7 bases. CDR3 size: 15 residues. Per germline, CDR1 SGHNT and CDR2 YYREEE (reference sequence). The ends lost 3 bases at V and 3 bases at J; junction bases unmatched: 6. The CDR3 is CASSSPGQNYNEQFF. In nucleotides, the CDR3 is TGTGCCAGCAGCTCCCCGGGACAGAACTACAATGAGCAGTTCTTC.

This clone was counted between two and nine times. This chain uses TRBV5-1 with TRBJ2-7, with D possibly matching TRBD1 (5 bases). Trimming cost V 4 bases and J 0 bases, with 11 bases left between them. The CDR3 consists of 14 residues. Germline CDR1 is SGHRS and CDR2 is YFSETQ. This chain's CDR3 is CASSPDRSSYEQYF. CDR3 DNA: TGCGCCAGCAGCCCCGACAGAAGCTCCTACGAGCAGTACTTC.

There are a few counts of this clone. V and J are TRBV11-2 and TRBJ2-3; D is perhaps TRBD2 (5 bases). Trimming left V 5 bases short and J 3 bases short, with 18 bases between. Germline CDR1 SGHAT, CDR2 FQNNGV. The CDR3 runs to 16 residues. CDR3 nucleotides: TGTGCCAGCAGCAAGATCCGGGGTCCCCGGACAGATACGCAGTATTTT. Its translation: CASSKIRGPRTDTQYF.

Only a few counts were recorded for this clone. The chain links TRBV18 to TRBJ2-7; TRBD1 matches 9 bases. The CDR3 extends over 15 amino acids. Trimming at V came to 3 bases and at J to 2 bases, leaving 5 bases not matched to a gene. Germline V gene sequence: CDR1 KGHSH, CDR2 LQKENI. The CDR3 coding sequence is TGTGCCAGCTCACCCCGGGACAGGGCTACCTACGAGCAGTACTTC. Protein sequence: CASSPRDRATYEQYF.

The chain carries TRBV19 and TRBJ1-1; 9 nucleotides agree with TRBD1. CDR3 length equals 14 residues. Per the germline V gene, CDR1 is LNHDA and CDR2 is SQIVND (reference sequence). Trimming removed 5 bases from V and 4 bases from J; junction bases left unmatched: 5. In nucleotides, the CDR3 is TGTGCCAGTAGTTCCACAGGGGGCGGCACTGAAGCTTTCTTT. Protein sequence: CASSSTGGGTEAFF.

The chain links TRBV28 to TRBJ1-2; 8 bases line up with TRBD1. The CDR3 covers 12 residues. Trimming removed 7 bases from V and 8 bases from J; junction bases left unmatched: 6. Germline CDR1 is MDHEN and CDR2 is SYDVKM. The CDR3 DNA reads TGTGCCAGCAAAACAGGGGGACGCGGCTACACCTTC. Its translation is CASKTGGRGYTF.

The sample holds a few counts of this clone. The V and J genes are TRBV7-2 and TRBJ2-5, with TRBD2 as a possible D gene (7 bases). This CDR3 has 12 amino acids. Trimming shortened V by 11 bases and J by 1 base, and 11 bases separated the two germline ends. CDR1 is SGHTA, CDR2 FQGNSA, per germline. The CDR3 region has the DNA TGTGCCTCCCGGGGGGCCCAAGAGACCCAGTACTTC. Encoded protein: CASRGAQETQYF.

The CDR3 loop reads CASSVGVAKNIQYF. In DNA, the CDR3 is TGTGCCAGCAGTGTCGGGGTAGCCAAAAACATTCAGTACTTC. The gene calls are TRBV2 and TRBJ2-4; possible D gene TRBD2, 5 bases. Looked up from germline, CDR1 is SNHLY and CDR2 is FYNNEI. The V gene lost 4 bases and the J gene lost 0 bases, with 7 bases spanning the gap. This CDR3 has 14 amino acids.

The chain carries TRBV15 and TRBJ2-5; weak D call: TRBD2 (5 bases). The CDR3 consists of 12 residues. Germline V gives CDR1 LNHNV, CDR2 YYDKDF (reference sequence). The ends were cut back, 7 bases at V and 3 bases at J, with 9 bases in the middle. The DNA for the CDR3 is TGTGCCACCACGGGGTCCGAAGAGACCCAGTACTTC. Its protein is CATTGSEETQYF. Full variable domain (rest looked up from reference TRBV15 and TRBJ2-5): DAMVIQNPRYQVTQFGKPVTLSCSQTLNHNVMYWYQQKSSQAPKLLFHYYDKDFNNEADTPDNFQSRRPNTSFCFLDIRSPGLGDTAMYLCATTGSEETQYFGPGTRLLVL.

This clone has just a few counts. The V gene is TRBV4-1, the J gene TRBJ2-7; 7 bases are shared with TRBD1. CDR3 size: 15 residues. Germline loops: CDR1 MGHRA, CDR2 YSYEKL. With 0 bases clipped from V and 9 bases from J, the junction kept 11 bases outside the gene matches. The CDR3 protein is CASSQDTRQGIGQYF. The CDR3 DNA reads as TGCGCCAGCAGCCAAGATACGCGACAGGGTATTGGGCAGTACTTC.

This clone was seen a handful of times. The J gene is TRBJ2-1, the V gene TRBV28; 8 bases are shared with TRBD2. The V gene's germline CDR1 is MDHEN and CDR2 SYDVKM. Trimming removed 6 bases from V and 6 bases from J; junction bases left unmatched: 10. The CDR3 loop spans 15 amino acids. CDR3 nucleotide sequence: TGTGCCAGCAGCCCTATAGCGGGACGTGGCAATGAGCAGTTCTTC. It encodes CASSPIAGRGNEQFF. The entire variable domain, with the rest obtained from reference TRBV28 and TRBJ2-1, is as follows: DVKVTQSSRYLVKRTGEKVFLECVQDMDHENMFWYRQDPGLGLRLIYFSYDVKMKEKGDIPEGYSVSREKKERFSLILESASTNQTSMYLCASSPIAGRGNEQFFGPGTRLTVL.

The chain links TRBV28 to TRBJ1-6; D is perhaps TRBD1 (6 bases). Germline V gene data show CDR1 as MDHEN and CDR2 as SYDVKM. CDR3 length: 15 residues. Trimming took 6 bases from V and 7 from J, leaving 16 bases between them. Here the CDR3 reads CASSTGSGGNSPLHF. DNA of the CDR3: TGTGCCAGCAGCACAGGGTCGGGGGGAAATTCACCCCTCCACTTT.